This TCR beta chain was retrieved from a study of cytomegalovirus exposure and HLA in healthy donors. For the study at large: Early released data comprised around 80 million unique TCRs from HLA-typed donors. Points from the study as a whole: Most subjects had HLA-A and HLA-B alleles reportedly predicted accurately by TCR beta sequences.

Comment on this clone: Its target is unknown. At one boundary the junction diverges from the germline segment, which might be a read error.

The CDR3 is 11 residues long. In germline, CDR1 is MNHEY, CDR2 SMNVEV (reference sequence). The PCR ran on 60 Vbeta and 13 Jbeta primers. Some clones are missing from TCRdb's copy, which holds only in-frame ones; the method was immunoSEQ multiplex PCR. The table records about 140,000 clones, approximately 78% of them present only once. Material for sequencing was PBMCs. The rearrangement links TRBV27 to TRBJ1-2; D might be TRBD1 (6 bases). The clonotype comes from a woman between 18 and 30 years old in good health and CMV-seropositive. CDR3 amino acids: CASSLGTRVYF. As DNA, the CDR3 is TGTGCCAGCAGTTTAGGGACACGCGTTTACTTC.